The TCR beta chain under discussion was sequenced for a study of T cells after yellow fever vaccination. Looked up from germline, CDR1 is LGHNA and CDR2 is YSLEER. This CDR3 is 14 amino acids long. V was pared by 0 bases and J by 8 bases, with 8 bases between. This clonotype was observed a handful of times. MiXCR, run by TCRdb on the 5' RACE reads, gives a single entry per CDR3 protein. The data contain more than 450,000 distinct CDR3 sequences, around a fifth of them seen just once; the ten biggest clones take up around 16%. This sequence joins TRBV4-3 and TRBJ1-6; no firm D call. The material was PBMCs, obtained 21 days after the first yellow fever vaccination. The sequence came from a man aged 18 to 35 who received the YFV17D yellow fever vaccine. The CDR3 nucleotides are TGCGCCAGCAGCCAAGAGTGGGGTCATTCACCCCTCCACTTT. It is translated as CASSQEWGHSPLHF.